This T cell receptor (beta chain) originates from a study of shared clonotypes between healthy human individuals. Germline CDR1 is SNHLY and CDR2 is FYNNEI. The CDR3 runs to 14 residues. Deletions cut 3 bases from V and 8 bases from J, with 16 bases between. This clone has just a few counts. Its cognate antigen is unknown. Study-wide results and caveats: Read depth was anticipated to influence clonotype sharing among donors.

Assay: immunoSEQ multiplex PCR; the TCRdb copy retains only in-frame clones and omits some. The repertoire has 450,000 to 500,000 clones, approximately 82% of them found once; the top ten carry 12%. The sequence was collected from a woman aged 40 to 50 in good health. Some clones in this sample may be carry-over from other donors' samples. The rearrangement joins TRBV2 to TRBJ1-2, with a tentative D call TRBD1 (5 bases). Sequenced: PBMCs. CDR3 sequence: CASSERGEVGGYTF. In DNA form, the CDR3 reads TGTGCCAGCAGTGAGAGGGGTGAGGTAGGGGGCTACACCTTC.